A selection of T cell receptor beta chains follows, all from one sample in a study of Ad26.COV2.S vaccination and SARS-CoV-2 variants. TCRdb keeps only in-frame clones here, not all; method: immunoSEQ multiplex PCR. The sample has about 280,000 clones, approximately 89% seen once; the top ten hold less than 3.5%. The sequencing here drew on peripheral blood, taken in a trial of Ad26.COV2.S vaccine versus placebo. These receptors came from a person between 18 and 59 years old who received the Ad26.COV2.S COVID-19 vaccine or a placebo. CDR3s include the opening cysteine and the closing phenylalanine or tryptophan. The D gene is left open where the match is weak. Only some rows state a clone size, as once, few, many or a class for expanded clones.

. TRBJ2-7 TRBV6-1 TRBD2 TGTGCCAGCAGTGAAGGTACTAGCGGGCGCTACGAGCAGTACTTC CASSEGTSGRYEQYF
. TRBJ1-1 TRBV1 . TGCACCAGCAGCCAGTACTCGGGTGTGAGCACTGAAGCTTTCTTT CTSSQYSGVSTEAFF
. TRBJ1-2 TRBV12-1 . TGTGCCAGCCCCCAGGATAACTATGGCTACACCTTC CASPQDNYGYTF
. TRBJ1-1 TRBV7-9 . TGTGCCAGCAGCTTAGCAGGGGCGAGCCCTGAAGCTTTCTTT CASSLAGASPEAFF
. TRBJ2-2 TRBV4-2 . TGTGCCAGCAGCCAAGATAACCGGAACACCGGGGAGCTGTTTTTT CASSQDNRNTGELFF
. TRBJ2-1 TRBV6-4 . TGTGCCAGCAGTCCTGACGCTGCATCCTACAATGAGCAGTTCTTC CASSPDAASYNEQFF
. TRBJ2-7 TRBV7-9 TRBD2 TGTGCCAGCAGCTTGGAGCTAGCGGGAAACGAGCAGTACTTC CASSLELAGNEQYF
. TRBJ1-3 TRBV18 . TGTGCCAGCTCCGTCGGGGACTCTGGAAACACCATATATTTT CASSVGDSGNTIYF
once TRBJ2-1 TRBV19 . TGTGCCAGTAGTATAAAAACCGGATATGAGCAGTTCTTC CASSIKTGYEQFF
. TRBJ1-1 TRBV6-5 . TGTGCCAGCAGCCCCGACCCAAGGACTGAAGCTTTCTTT CASSPDPRTEAFF
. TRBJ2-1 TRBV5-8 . TGTGCCAGCAGCTTGGTGGGAGTAGATCACAATGAGCAGTTCTTC CASSLVGVDHNEQFF
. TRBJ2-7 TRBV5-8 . TGTGCCAGCAGCCGGACCCAAAGCTCCTACGAGCAGTACTTC CASSRTQSSYEQYF
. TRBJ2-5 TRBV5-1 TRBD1 TGCGCCAGCAGCTTCCGACCGATTACAGGGGGCGTAGGAGAGACCCAGTACTTC CASSFRPITGGVGETQYF
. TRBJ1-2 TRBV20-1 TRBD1 TGCAGTGCCAACGGACAGGGACGCGTTCTCTTC CSANGQGRVLF
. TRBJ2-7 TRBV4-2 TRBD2 TGTGCCAGCAGCCAAGATACTAGCGGGAGAAACTACGAGCAGTACTTC CASSQDTSGRNYEQYF
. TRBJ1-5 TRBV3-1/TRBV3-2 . TGTGCCAGCAGCCACACAGGGATGGGCAATCAGCCCCAGCATTTT CASSHTGMGNQPQHF
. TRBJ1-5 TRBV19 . TGTGCCAGTAAAAACAACCCAAAGAAAAATCAGCCCCAGCATTTT CASKNNPKKNQPQHF
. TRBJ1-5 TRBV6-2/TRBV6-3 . TGTGCCAGCAGCCCAACATATATGGGTCAGACCCGGCGCAATCAGCCCCAGCATTTT CASSPTYMGQTRRNQPQHF
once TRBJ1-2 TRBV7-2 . TGTGCCAGCAGCTTAGATTCGTCGGGGCTAGGCGGCTACACCTTC CASSLDSSGLGGYTF
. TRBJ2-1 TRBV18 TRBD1 TGTGCCAGCTCACCCCGAACCGACAGGGGGCCCTACAATGAGCAGTTCTTC CASSPRTDRGPYNEQFF
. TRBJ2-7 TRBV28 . TGTGCCACCCACCCGACAGCTCCGGGCTGGGGTTCTTTC CATHPTAPGWGSF
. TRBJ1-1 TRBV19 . TGTGCCAGTAGTGCCTTGACCACTGAAGCTTTCTTT CASSALTTEAFF
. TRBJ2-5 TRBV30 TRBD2 TGTGCCTGGAGCGGGGGGGAAGAGACCCAGTACTTC CAWSGGEETQYF
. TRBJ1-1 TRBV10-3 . TGTGCCATCAGTGAGTCGAGAGGGGGCACTGAAGCTTTCTTT CAISESRGGTEAFF
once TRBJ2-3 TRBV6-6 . TGTGCCAGTCTTGACCGGCTAACTTCTAGCACAGATACGCAGTATTTT CASLDRLTSSTDTQYF
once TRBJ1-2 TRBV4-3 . TGCGCCAGCAGCCAAGAGGGACGGAACTATGGCTACACCTTC CASSQEGRNYGYTF
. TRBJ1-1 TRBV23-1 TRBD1 TGCGCCAGCAGAGATCCTACGGGACAGGGGGAGTTCACTGAAGCTTTCTTT CASRDPTGQGEFTEAFF
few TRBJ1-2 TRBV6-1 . TGTGCCAGCAGTGAAGACGGGGGGGGCAACTATGGCTACACCTTC CASSEDGGGNYGYTF
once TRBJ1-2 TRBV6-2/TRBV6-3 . TGTGCCAGCAGCGGGGGCGGCTATGGCTACACCTTC CASSGGGYGYTF
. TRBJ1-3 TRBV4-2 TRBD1 TGTGCCAGCAGCTTACAACCTTTCGGACAGGGCTCTGGAAACACCATATATTTT CASSLQPFGQGSGNTIYF
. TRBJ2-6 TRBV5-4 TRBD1 TGTGCCAGCAGGCAGCCGGGGACAGGGAGTTTCTCTGGGGCCAACGTCCTGACTTTC CASRQPGTGSFSGANVLTF
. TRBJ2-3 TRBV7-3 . TGTGCCAGCAGCTATGGGCCCGGTCCAGATACGCAGTATTTT CASSYGPGPDTQYF
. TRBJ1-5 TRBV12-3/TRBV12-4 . TGTGCCAGCAGCCAAGGGGTGGATCAGCCCCAGCATTTT CASSQGVDQPQHF
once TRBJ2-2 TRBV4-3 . TGCGCCAGCAGCCAAAACTCCGGGGGCGCGGACACCGGGGAGCTGTTTTTT CASSQNSGGADTGELFF
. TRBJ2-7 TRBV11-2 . TGTGCCAGCAGCTCGGGCCCGATGGGGGAGCAGTACTTC CASSSGPMGEQYF
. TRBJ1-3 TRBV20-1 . TGCAGTGCTAGTCCAGGGGCTGGAAACACCATATATTTT CSASPGAGNTIYF
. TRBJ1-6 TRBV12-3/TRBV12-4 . TGTGCCAGCAGTTGGGCAGATAATTCACCCCTCCACTTT CASSWADNSPLHF
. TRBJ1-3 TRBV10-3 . TGTGCCATCAGTGACGCCGGGCCCAGTGTGGGCACCATATATTTT CAISDAGPSVGTIYF
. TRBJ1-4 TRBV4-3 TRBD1 TGCGCCAGCAGCCAGGGACAGGGGGCTGGAAAACTGTTTTTT CASSQGQGAGKLFF
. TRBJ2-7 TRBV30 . TGTGCCTGGAGTAGGGGAGTTGAGCAGTACTTC CAWSRGVEQYF
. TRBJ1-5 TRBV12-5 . TGTGCTAGTGGCTCTATCTTCGGGACTGGGGTAAATCAGCCCCAGCATTTT CASGSIFGTGVNQPQHF
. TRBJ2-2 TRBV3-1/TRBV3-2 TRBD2 TGTGCCAGCATGCTAGCGGGAAGGAACACCGGGGAGCTGTTTTTT CASMLAGRNTGELFF
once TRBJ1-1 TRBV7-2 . TGTGCCAGCAGACGAACGGGGACGGCTAACACTGAAGCTTTCTTT CASRRTGTANTEAFF
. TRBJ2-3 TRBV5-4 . TGTGCCAGCAGCCCGGGTGCAGGCACAGATACGCAGTATTTT CASSPGAGTDTQYF
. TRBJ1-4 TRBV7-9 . TGTGCCAGCAGCTACTTCAGGGTCCGGGGTGAAAAACTGTTTTTT CASSYFRVRGEKLFF
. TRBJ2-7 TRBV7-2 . TGTGCCAGCAGCTCCAGGTACACCAACTCCTACGAGCAGTACTTC CASSSRYTNSYEQYF
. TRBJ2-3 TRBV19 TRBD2 TGTGCCAGTAAGGAGCGGGAGACAGATACGCAGTATTTT CASKERETDTQYF
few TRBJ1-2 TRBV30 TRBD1 TGTGCCTGGAGGGCCGGGACAGACTATGGCTACACCTTC CAWRAGTDYGYTF
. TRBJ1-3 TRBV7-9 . TGTGCCAGCAGCTTAAGCTATCAGGAGTCTGGAAACACCATATATTTT CASSLSYQESGNTIYF
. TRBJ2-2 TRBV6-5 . TGTGCCAGCAGTTCAGTGGCGGGCGAGACCGGGGAGCTGTTTTTT CASSSVAGETGELFF
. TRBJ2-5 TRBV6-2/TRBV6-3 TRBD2 TGTGCCAGCAGTATTGGGGGAGCGGGGGGAAAGACCCAGTACTTC CASSIGGAGGKTQYF